This section outlines one T cell receptor beta chain sequence together with its context. Its specificity is not known. In germline, CDR1 is LNHDA, CDR2 SQIVND (reference sequence). Trimming left V 2 bases short and J 3 bases short, with 13 bases between. The CDR3 extends over 16 amino acids. The data originate from a study of PD-1 blockade in classical Hodgkin lymphoma. Study summary: Intravenous delivery of nivolumab at 3 mg/kg to patients occurred every 2 weeks. Study-level findings and limits: Complete responders matched newly diagnosed patients in baseline diversity. Exclusion covered patients beginning nivolumab under 1 year post-ASCT. The study reported lower baseline TCR diversity in newly diagnosed patients than in healthy donors.

The time point: cycle 4 day 1 (C4D1), after 5 to 7 weeks of nivolumab. Relapses following autologous stem cell transplantation were seen in all patients, with brentuximab vedotin exposure varying. The method was immunoSEQ multiplex PCR; TCRdb's version includes in-frame clones alone and lacks a portion of them. The sample has 30,000 or so clones, around 80% seen once; the top ten hold roughly 15%. Sample: peripheral blood mononuclear cells (PBMCs), taken before the fourth cycle of nivolumab. This chain joins TRBV19 and TRBJ2-2; maybe TRBD2 (5 bases). This clonotype originated in a human donor with classical Hodgkin lymphoma. CDR3 bases: TGTGCCAGTAGTATACTCGCGGAGGCTTACACCGGGGAGCTGTTTTTT. Translation gives CASSILAEAYTGELFF.